These T cell receptor beta chains were read from a single sample in a study of T cell responses to AZD1222 COVID-19 vaccine. Sequenced by immunoSEQ multiplex PCR; TCRdb stores in-frame clones only, minus some. The table shows roughly 150,000 clones, with roughly 90% occurring only once. The sequences come from peripheral blood, collected 28 days after the second AZD1222 dose. These receptors originate from an adult who received the AZD1222 COVID-19 vaccine. Each CDR3 is given with its conserved first and last residue. The order of the fields is clone size, D gene, V gene, J gene, CDR3 DNA, CDR3 protein. The D gene is left open where the match is weak. Rows give clone size only sometimes, using once, few, many, or a class for an expanded clone.

>NA|TRBD1|TRBV7-9|TRBJ1-2
TGTGCCAGCAGCTTTGGGACAGGGGATAACTATGGCTACACCTTC
CASSFGTGDNYGYTF
>NA|TRBD1|TRBV29-1|TRBJ2-7
TGCAGCGCCACGCACGGGACAGGGCTGTACGAGCAGTACTTC
CSATHGTGLYEQYF
>NA|TRBD1|TRBV7-6|TRBJ2-3
TGTGCCAGCAGCTACCGGGGACAGGGCGGGACAGATACGCAGTATTTT
CASSYRGQGGTDTQYF
>NA|NA|TRBV6-2/TRBV6-3|TRBJ2-1
TGTGCCAGCAGTTACACAAGAGGTTACAATGAGCAGTTCTTC
CASSYTRGYNEQFF
>NA|NA|TRBV18|TRBJ1-4
TGTGCCAGCTCACCAGCAGTTACCGTAGAAAAACTGTTTTTT
CASSPAVTVEKLFF
>NA|NA|TRBV28|TRBJ2-1
TGTGCCAGCAGTTTTCGGACCCTCAACAATGAGCAGTTCTTC
CASSFRTLNNEQFF
>NA|NA|TRBV4-1|TRBJ1-1
TGCGCCAGCAGCCCCGGGACACGCAAAAACCCCCAAACTGAAGCTTTCTTT
CASSPGTRKNPQTEAFF
>once|NA|TRBV13|TRBJ1-3
TGTGCCAGCAGCTTAGGTGTAGGGGGAAACACCATATATTTT
CASSLGVGGNTIYF
>NA|TRBD2|TRBV5-1|TRBJ2-1
TGCGCCAGCAGCACCCGGACTAGCGGGACGGGTGAGCAGTTCTTC
CASSTRTSGTGEQFF
>NA|NA|TRBV9|TRBJ2-7
TGTGCCAGCAGCGGGGGAGGTGGGAGCTCCTACGAGCAGTACTTC
CASSGGGGSSYEQYF
>NA|NA|TRBV5-5|TRBJ1-1
TGTGCCAGCAGCCCGCAATTGGGGGGATGGACTGAAGCTTTCTTT
CASSPQLGGWTEAFF
>NA|TRBD1|TRBV5-1|TRBJ1-1
TGCGCCAGCAGCTCGGGACAGGGAAACACTGAAGCTTTCTTT
CASSSGQGNTEAFF
>once|TRBD2|TRBV28|TRBJ2-5
TGTGCCAGCAGTTTAAACCCGGGACTAGCGGGAGGGCCGGAGACCCAGTACTTC
CASSLNPGLAGGPETQYF
>few|NA|TRBV12-3/TRBV12-4|TRBJ2-1
TGTGCCAGCAGTTTGGAAGAGTACAATGAGCAGTTCTTC
CASSLEEYNEQFF
>NA|NA|TRBV19|TRBJ1-4
TGTGCCAGTAGTACCGACACTGAAAAACTGTTTTTT
CASSTDTEKLFF
>NA|NA|TRBV30|TRBJ1-6
TGTGCCTGGAGTGGGGAGCCACATTCACCCCTCCACTTT
CAWSGEPHSPLHF
>NA|NA|TRBV10-3|TRBJ1-1
TGTGCCATCAGCAGGGATTACACTGAAGCTTTCTTT
CAISRDYTEAFF
>NA|TRBD2|TRBV10-3|TRBJ2-3
TGTGCCATCAGTGACCCGGGACTACGAAGCACAGATACGCAGTATTTT
CAISDPGLRSTDTQYF
>NA|TRBD1|TRBV27|TRBJ1-2
TGTGCCAGCAGTTCGACGAGGACAGGGGGATTCTATGGCTACACCTTC
CASSSTRTGGFYGYTF
>once|NA|TRBV6-6|TRBJ1-1
TGTGCCAGCAGTTATAACGGCGGCAGGGGTGGCACTGAAGCTTTCTTT
CASSYNGGRGGTEAFF
>NA|NA|TRBV5-1|TRBJ1-5
TGCGCCAGCAGCTTAGAGGGTACCCAGCCCCAGCATTTT
CASSLEGTQPQHF
>NA|TRBD1|TRBV5-4|TRBJ2-7
TGTGCCAGCAGCTTCCGGGACAGGACTCAGCAGTACTTC
CASSFRDRTQQYF
>NA|NA|TRBV3-1/TRBV3-2|TRBJ2-5
TGTGCCAGCAGCCAAAGGGACGAATTGAGAGGGACCCAGTACTTC
CASSQRDELRGTQYF
>NA|NA|TRBV7-3|TRBJ1-1
TGTGCCAGCAGAGGTGGCGGTTTGAACACTGAAGCTTTCTTT
CASRGGGLNTEAFF
>NA|NA|TRBV27|TRBJ1-5
TGTGCCAGCAGTTCAGGAGAGGGGGGCAATCAGCCCCAGCATTTT
CASSSGEGGNQPQHF
>few|NA|TRBV12-1|TRBJ2-1
TGTGCCAGCAGCTTTGTTGCGGGAGGGCCAGGGGAGCAGTTCTTC
CASSFVAGGPGEQFF
>once|NA|TRBV12-3/TRBV12-4|TRBJ1-2
TGTGCCAGCAGTTTAGCGCGGGCCTATGGCTACACCTTC
CASSLARAYGYTF
>NA|NA|TRBV19|TRBJ1-3
TGTGCCAGCGAGGACAGTCCTGGAAACACCATATATTTT
CASEDSPGNTIYF
>once|TRBD1|TRBV18|TRBJ2-2
TGTGCCAGCTCACCAAAGTCGACAGGGGGGAACACCGGGGAGCTGTTTTTT
CASSPKSTGGNTGELFF
>once|NA|TRBV18|TRBJ1-5
TGTGCCAGCTCACCCCCGGGACTCGGAGGGGCCTATCAGCCCCAGCATTTT
CASSPPGLGGAYQPQHF
>NA|NA|TRBV7-9|TRBJ1-3
TGTGCCAGCACCCCGGATGGGACGGACGAAACTGGAAACACCATATATTTT
CASTPDGTDETGNTIYF
>NA|NA|TRBV6-5|TRBJ1-1
TGTGCCAGCAGTCCTTGGAGAGGGAGTTTGAAGACTTTCTTT
CASSPWRGSLKTFF
>once|NA|TRBV5-5|TRBJ2-3
TGTGCCAGCAGCCCCGGGACTCCTAGCACAGATACGCAGTATTTT
CASSPGTPSTDTQYF
>NA|NA|TRBV6-5|TRBJ1-1
TGTGCCAGCAGTTACCTGGGGGGGACTGAAGCTTTCTTT
CASSYLGGTEAFF
>NA|NA|TRBV5-1|TRBJ2-1
TGCGCCAGCAGCTTTGGCCGGGGGAATGAGTACAATGAGCAGTTCTTC
CASSFGRGNEYNEQFF
>NA|TRBD2|TRBV7-9|TRBJ2-1
TGTGCCAGCAGCCTAAGAGGACTAGCGGACTACAATGAGCAGTTCTTC
CASSLRGLADYNEQFF
>NA|NA|TRBV11-2|TRBJ2-5
TGTGCCAGCAGCCGGGATCCGGGGGGCCTGCAAGAGACCCAGTACTTC
CASSRDPGGLQETQYF
>NA|NA|TRBV2|TRBJ1-6
TGTGCCAGCAGTCCTGGACAGCAGTCCATGTCACCCCTCCACTTT
CASSPGQQSMSPLHF
>few|TRBD1|TRBV7-3|TRBJ1-6
TGTGCCAGCAGCTCTACAGGGGGCTCTGGGTCACCCCTCCACTTT
CASSSTGGSGSPLHF
>NA|NA|TRBV14|TRBJ2-7
TGTGCCAGCAGCCTTCACTACGAGCAGTACTTC
CASSLHYEQYF
>NA|TRBD1|TRBV5-5|TRBJ2-5
TGTGCCAGCAGCTTGGCCCCCAGGGGGGAGACCCAGTACTTC
CASSLAPRGETQYF
>NA|NA|TRBV9|TRBJ2-2
TGTGCCAGCAGCTCAGGGAGGGGGGAGCTGTTTTTT
CASSSGRGELFF
>NA|NA|TRBV6-6|TRBJ2-2
TGTGCCAGCAGTTACTCAAGGCTGGCAGGGACCGGGGAGCTGTTTTTT
CASSYSRLAGTGELFF
>NA|NA|TRBV6-5|TRBJ1-1
TGTGCCAGCAGGGGGGCCGAAGCTTTCTTT
CASRGAEAFF
>NA|NA|TRBV11-1|TRBJ1-1
TGTGCCAGCCGCCTTGCGGTGGTGATGAACACTGAAGCTTTCTTT
CASRLAVVMNTEAFF
>few|NA|TRBV7-7|TRBJ2-1
TGTGCTAGCAGCCTCGGGAGTTTTAATGAGCAGTTCTTC
CASSLGSFNEQFF
>NA|NA|TRBV6-5|TRBJ1-5
TGTGCCAGCAGGTCGCCACATAGCAATCAGCCCCAGCATTTT
CASRSPHSNQPQHF
>NA|TRBD2|TRBV19|TRBJ2-2
TGTGCCAGTAGTACCCTCACAAGCGGGAGCTCCGGGGAGCTGTTTTTT
CASSTLTSGSSGELFF
>once|TRBD2|TRBV6-5|TRBJ2-1
TGTGCCAGCAGTCCTAGCGGGAGTGTAGGTGAGCAGTTCTTC
CASSPSGSVGEQFF
>NA|NA|TRBV5-1|TRBJ1-4
TGCGCCAGCAGCTTGTCCACAGCAACTAATGAAAAACTGTTTTTT
CASSLSTATNEKLFF
>once|NA|TRBV5-6|TRBJ2-1
TGTGCCAGCAGCTTGGGATATGGGGATGAGCAGTTCTTC
CASSLGYGDEQFF
>NA|TRBD2|TRBV4-1|TRBJ2-7
TGCGCCAGCAGCCCGGGACTAGCGGGAGGGCCCAACTACGAGCAGTACTTC
CASSPGLAGGPNYEQYF
>NA|TRBD1|TRBV12-5|TRBJ1-4
TGTGCTAGTGGAACAGGGGTCCTATTTGAAAAACTGTTTTTT
CASGTGVLFEKLFF
>NA|TRBD1|TRBV10-3|TRBJ1-1
TGTGCCATCAGTGACTTTCTCCACCCCGACAGGGGTGGAGGTGCTGAAGCTTTCTTT
CAISDFLHPDRGGGAEAFF
>NA|TRBD2|TRBV5-1|TRBJ2-3
TGCGCCAGCAGCAGCGGGACTAGCGGGAGAACGGATACGCAGTATTTT
CASSSGTSGRTDTQYF
>once|NA|TRBV7-8|TRBJ2-6
TGTGCCAGCAGCTTCGCGGTGGCTGGGGCCAACGTCCTGACTTTC
CASSFAVAGANVLTF